Shown below are 32 T cell receptor beta chains from a single sample sequenced in a study of cytomegalovirus exposure and HLA in healthy donors. The protocol was immunoSEQ multiplex PCR, while the TCRdb copy is restricted to in-frame clones and leaves out a portion. The top ten clones hold about 3% of a sample with almost 75,000 clones, around four fifths of them seen once. The source material was PBMCs. The receptors derive from a man aged 25-45 years in good health and CMV-seronegative.

The gene calls are TRBV6-5 and TRBJ1-1, with D tentatively TRBD1 (5 bases). The ends were cut back, 0 bases at V and 10 bases at J, with 9 bases in the middle. Germline V gene sequence: CDR1 MNHEY, CDR2 SVGAGI. CDR3 length equals 12 residues. Written as DNA, the CDR3 is TGTGCCAGCAGTTACTCAGGGGAGGGAGCTTTCTTT. Protein: CASSYSGEGAFF.

The V and J genes are TRBV19 and TRBJ2-3; D ambiguous. Per germline, CDR1 LNHDA and CDR2 SQIVND (reference sequence). This CDR3 contains 15 residues. V gave up 9 bases and J gave up 3 bases, with 19 bases separating them. The chain's CDR3 is CASRPNTRLTDTQYF. CDR3 sequence (DNA): TGTGCCAGCCGCCCAAACACGCGGTTGACAGATACGCAGTATTTT.

The chain couples TRBV9 to TRBJ2-2; weak D call: TRBD1 (5 bases). The germline V gene has CDR1 SGDLS and CDR2 YYNGEE. CDR3 length equals 13 residues. Deletions cut 0 bases from V and 8 bases from J, with 8 bases between. In DNA form, the CDR3 reads TGTGCCAGCAGCGTAGAGGGGTTAGGGGAGCTGTTTTTT. Residues: CASSVEGLGELFF.

The chain recombines TRBV7-8 with TRBJ1-1; 7 positions agree with TRBD1. The junction had 11 bases not matched to a gene; V was cut back by 3 bases and J by 1 base. From germline, CDR1 is SGHVS and CDR2 FQNEAQ. This CDR3 is 17 amino acids long. CDR3 sequence reads: CASSLRQGRKGNTEAFF. The CDR3, as DNA: TGTGCCAGCAGCTTGAGACAGGGACGGAAAGGGAACACTGAAGCTTTCTTT. The full variable domain, with the rest looked up from reference TRBV7-8 and TRBJ1-1, is GAGVSQSPRYKVAKRGQDVALRCDPISGHVSLFWYQQALGQGPEFLTYFQNEAQLDKSGLPSDRFFAERPEGSVSTLKIQRTQQEDSAVYLCASSLRQGRKGNTEAFFGQGTRLTVV.

The chain couples TRBV5-1 to TRBJ1-1, with D possibly TRBD1 on 5 matching bases. The CDR3 covers 14 residues. The V and J ends lost 5 bases and 1 base respectively, with 12 bases between them. The germline CDR1 and CDR2 sequences are SGHRS and YFSETQ. In DNA form, the CDR3 reads TGCGCCAGCAGAAGGCGGACACAGAACACTGAAGCTTTCTTT. Its translation: CASRRRTQNTEAFF. Complete variable domain (other parts from reference TRBV5-1 and TRBJ1-1): KAGVTQTPRYLIKTRGQQVTLSCSPISGHRSVSWYQQTPGQGLQFLFEYFSETQRNKGNFPGRFSGRQFSNSRSEMNVSTLELGDSALYLCASRRRTQNTEAFFGQGTRLTVV.

The chain carries TRBV18 and TRBJ1-4; D perhaps matches TRBD1 (5 bases). V lost 3 bases to trimming and J lost 7 bases, with 15 bases between them. CDR1 is KGHSH, CDR2 LQKENI, per germline. The CDR3 loop spans 15 amino acids. CDR3 protein: CASSPRDIQGEKLFF. CDR3 coding DNA: TGTGCCAGCTCACCCAGGGATATTCAAGGTGAAAAACTGTTTTTT.

The gene calls are TRBV15 and TRBJ2-3; 12 nucleotides agree with TRBD2. Germline CDR1 LNHNV, CDR2 YYDKDF (reference sequence). V gave up 2 bases and J gave up 10 bases; unmatched junction bases: 10. The CDR3 loop spans 16 amino acids. The CDR3 protein is CATSRWPRTSGNAQYF. The CDR3 DNA follows: TGTGCCACCAGCAGATGGCCTCGGACTAGCGGGAACGCGCAGTATTTT.

The V and J genes are TRBV11-2 and TRBJ2-3; D is uncertain. CDR3 size: 13 residues. CDR1 and CDR2 (germline): SGHAT, FQNNGV. Trimming pared 5 bases from V and 8 bases from J, leaving 14 bases between. CDR3 in DNA: TGTGCCAGCAGCCCTCGAACAACGGGTACGCAGTATTTT. Residues: CASSPRTTGTQYF. Supplemented by reference TRBV11-2 and TRBJ2-3, the full variable domain reads EAGVAQSPRYKIIEKRQSVAFWCNPISGHATLYWYQQILGQGPKLLIQFQNNGVVDDSQLPKDRFSAERLKGVDSTLKIQPAKLEDSAVYLCASSPRTTGTQYFGPGTRLTVL.

The rearrangement uses TRBV6-5 and TRBJ2-7; possible D gene TRBD2, 5 bases. V lost 10 bases, J lost 1 base, and 14 bases lay in between. CDR3 size: 13 residues. CDR1 and CDR2 (germline): MNHEY, SVGAGI. The CDR3 loop reads CAISRELSYEQYF. The CDR3 DNA is TGTGCCATTTCGAGGGAGTTGTCCTACGAGCAGTACTTC.

The rearrangement links TRBV6-5 to TRBJ1-2, with TRBD1 matching over 8 bases. The germline V gene encodes CDR1 MNHEY and CDR2 SVGAGI. This CDR3 contains 12 residues. Trimming cost V 7 bases and J 5 bases; bases outside gene matches: 3. The CDR3 region is CASTGGEYGYTF. The CDR3 DNA reads TGTGCCAGCACAGGGGGCGAGTATGGCTACACCTTC.

V and J are TRBV29-1 and TRBJ2-7; 9 nucleotides align to TRBD2. CDR3 length: 13 residues. Germline assignment: CDR1 SQVTM and CDR2 ANQGSEA. J lost 0 bases, V lost 6 bases, and 3 bases had no gene match. The CDR3 DNA sequence: TGCAGCGTAACGCGGGGGGGCTCCTACGAGCAGTACGTC. It is translated as CSVTRGGSYEQYV.

This clone was observed a single time. The junction departs from the called germline gene at one end, perhaps through a read error. The chain uses TRBV27 and TRBJ2-7; 12 positions agree with TRBD1. The CDR3 contains 17 residues. Looked up from germline, CDR1 is MNHEY and CDR2 is SMNVEV (reference sequence). The CDR3 nucleotides are TGTGCCAGCAGTCTATCCGGGACAGGGGGCTTTAAGAGCGAGCAGTACTTC. It is translated as CASSLSGTGGFKSEQYF.

The chain uses TRBV21-1 and TRBJ2-2; the D segment call TRBD1 is taken from the table without a DNA check. TRBV21-1 is listed as a pseudogene. The CDR3 totals 17 residues. The CDR3 is CASSKEEPGTNAGELFF. CDR3 DNA sequence: TGTGCCAGCAGCAAAGAGGAACCCGGGACAAATGCCGGGGAGCTGTTTTTT.

The genes are TRBV19 and TRBJ1-5; no reliable D call. The CDR3 runs to 14 residues. Germline CDR1 is LNHDA and CDR2 is SQIVND (reference sequence). Deletions cut 4 bases from V and 2 bases from J, with 9 bases between. The DNA for the CDR3 is TGTGCCAGTAGTAATACACTAGGCAATCAGCCCCAGCATTTT. This gives the protein CASSNTLGNQPQHF.

The J gene is TRBJ1-6, the V gene TRBV6-6; 7 bases fit TRBD1. Unmatched junction bases numbered 17, after V lost 7 bases and J lost 14 bases. This CDR3 is 15 amino acids long. Germline V lookup: CDR1 MNHNY, CDR2 SVGAGI (reference sequence). In DNA form, the CDR3 reads TGTGCCAGCAACTTAGTCACAGGGGATTTGGTGTCCCTCCACTTT. Encoded protein: CASNLVTGDLVSLHF.

The rearrangement uses TRBV14 and TRBJ1-4; the D gene is possibly TRBD1 (6 bases). This CDR3 spans 15 amino acids. Trimming took 4 bases from V and 0 from J, leaving 9 bases between them. Germline loops: CDR1 SGHDN, CDR2 FVKESK. The CDR3 DNA reads as TGTGCCAGCAGCCCTAGGACAGCAACTAATGAAAAACTGTTTTTT. This codes for CASSPRTATNEKLFF.

V is TRBV19 and J is TRBJ1-4; perhaps TRBD1 as D (6 bases). The CDR3 sequence is 15 residues long. Germline-derived CDR1 and CDR2 are LNHDA and SQIVND (reference sequence). The V end was cut by 7 bases, the J end by 3 bases, with 15 bases between. The CDR3 DNA follows: TGTGCCAGTACATTACAGGGTCCGGCTAATGAAAAACTGTTTTTT. Residues: CASTLQGPANEKLFF.

The CDR3 region has the DNA TGTGCCTGCGACCCCGGGACAGGTAGCCCCGAGCAGTACTTC. It is translated as CACDPGTGSPEQYF. This chain links TRBV30 with TRBJ2-7; 8 nucleotides align to TRBD1. Germline assignment: CDR1 GTSNPN and CDR2 SVGIG (reference sequence). The CDR3 consists of 14 residues. V was clipped by 6 bases and J by 6 bases; unmatched bases: 13.

The chain joins TRBV14 to TRBJ2-1, with TRBD2 identical over 10 bases. CDR1 SGHDN and CDR2 FVKESK come from the germline V gene. The J segment lost 8 bases and the V segment lost 4 bases, leaving 8 bases of the junction unmatched. This CDR3 is 15 amino acids long. The CDR3 nucleotides read TGTGCCAGCAGCCCAGGACTAGCGGCCGCCCATGAGCAGTTCTTC. This codes for CASSPGLAAAHEQFF.

This chain connects TRBV19 to TRBJ1-1; a weak D match, TRBD1 (6 bases). The CDR3 is 12 residues long. Germline V gives CDR1 LNHDA, CDR2 SQIVND (reference sequence). The germline V and J ends were trimmed by 10 bases and 5 bases, with 14 bases remaining between them. CDR3 in amino acids: CATATGGTEAFF. CDR3 in DNA: TGTGCCACCGCGACAGGCGGGACTGAAGCTTTCTTT.

The J gene is TRBJ1-3, the V gene TRBV27, with a weak D call TRBD1 (5 bases). V was trimmed by 2 bases and J by 8 bases, leaving 13 bases between them. Germline V gene sequence: CDR1 MNHEY, CDR2 SMNVEV (reference sequence). This CDR3 is 14 amino acids long. CDR3 residues: CASSLKAGLHTIYF. CDR3 coding DNA: TGTGCCAGCAGTTTAAAGGCAGGGTTGCACACCATATATTTT.

The genes are TRBV5-1 and TRBJ1-2, with D perhaps TRBD1 (6 bases). The CDR3 consists of 14 residues. V gave up 3 bases and J gave up 8 bases, with 17 bases separating them. Germline V gene lookup returns CDR1 SGHRS and CDR2 YFSETQ. The CDR3 reads CASSWGQGVQGYTF. CDR3 nucleotide sequence: TGCGCCAGCAGCTGGGGACAAGGGGTGCAAGGCTACACCTTC.

This chain connects TRBV18 to TRBJ1-4; D is undetermined. Trimming stripped 2 bases from V and 5 bases from J, with 9 bases between. This CDR3 has 14 residues. Germline loops: CDR1 KGHSH, CDR2 LQKENI. This CDR3 reads CASSPEISNEKLFF. The CDR3 DNA reads as TGTGCCAGCTCACCAGAGATCTCAAATGAAAAACTGTTTTTT.

The chain combines TRBV5-1 with TRBJ2-7, with 7 bases identical to TRBD1. Per the germline V gene, CDR1 is SGHRS and CDR2 is YFSETQ. After removal of 3 bases from V and 5 bases from J, the junction contained 14 bases not matched to a gene. There are 16 residues in the CDR3. CDR3 DNA: TGCGCCAGCAGCTCTGACAACAGACAGGGTCACGACGAGCAGTACTTC. Translation gives CASSSDNRQGHDEQYF.

The chain recombines TRBV19 with TRBJ2-3; 10 bases are shared with TRBD2. The germline gives CDR1 LNHDA, CDR2 SQIVND (reference sequence). This CDR3 is built from 16 residues. J lost 4 bases, V lost 1 base, and 5 bases had no gene match. The chain's CDR3 is CASSIGSSGSSDTQYF. In DNA form, the CDR3 reads TGTGCCAGTAGTATAGGTTCTAGCGGGAGTTCAGATACGCAGTATTTT. Filled out from reference TRBV19 and TRBJ2-3, the complete variable domain reads DGGITQSPKYLFRKEGQNVTLSCEQNLNHDAMYWYRQDPGQGLRLIYYSQIVNDFQKGDIAEGYSVSREKKESFPLTVTSAQKNPTAFYLCASSIGSSGSSDTQYFGPGTRLTVL.

The chain recombines TRBV5-6 with TRBJ1-2; 7 bases fit TRBD1. The CDR3 loop spans 14 amino acids. After removal of 4 bases from V and 4 bases from J, the junction contained 7 bases not matched to a gene. In germline, CDR1 is SGHDT, CDR2 YYEEEE. The chain's CDR3 is CASSPWDSPYGYTF. In DNA form, the CDR3 reads TGTGCCAGCAGCCCATGGGACAGCCCCTATGGCTACACCTTC.

The J gene is TRBJ2-1, the V gene TRBV2, with 7 positions matching TRBD2. Unmatched junction bases numbered 5, after V lost 6 bases and J lost 0 bases. Germline loops: CDR1 SNHLY, CDR2 FYNNEI. The CDR3 covers 15 residues. In DNA, the CDR3 is TGTGCCAGCAGACTAGCGCCCGACTCCTACAATGAGCAGTTCTTC. Translated: CASRLAPDSYNEQFF.

The chain recombines TRBV6-5 with TRBJ2-7; 7 bases agree with TRBD2. The CDR3 runs 14 residues. In germline, CDR1 is MNHEY, CDR2 SVGAGI. V trimming: 5 bases; J trimming: 2 bases; junction bases outside the gene matches: 6. Here the CDR3 DNA reads TGTGCCAGCAGTAGATCAGGGACTACCTACGAGCAGTACGTC. Its translation is CASSRSGTTYEQYV.

This sequence joins TRBV19 and TRBJ1-2; TRBD1 matches at 9 bases. With 7 bases clipped from V and 4 bases from J, the junction kept 4 bases outside the gene matches. The V gene's germline CDR1 is LNHDA and CDR2 SQIVND (reference sequence). The CDR3 loop spans 13 amino acids. The CDR3, as DNA: TGTGCCAGTAAAGACAGGGGGTCCTATGGCTACACCTTC. Its protein is CASKDRGSYGYTF. Using reference TRBV19 and TRBJ1-2 for the parts outside the CDR3, the full variable domain is DGGITQSPKYLFRKEGQNVTLSCEQNLNHDAMYWYRQDPGQGLRLIYYSQIVNDFQKGDIAEGYSVSREKKESFPLTVTSAQKNPTAFYLCASKDRGSYGYTFGSGTRLTVV.

The V call is TRBV27, the J call TRBJ2-7; 8 nucleotides agree with TRBD1. V lost 5 bases to trimming and J lost 5 bases; unmatched junction nucleotides: 5. CDR1 MNHEY and CDR2 SMNVEV come from the germline V gene (reference sequence). The CDR3 runs 13 residues. The DNA for the CDR3 is TGTGCCAGCAGTGAGGACAGGGACCACGAGCAGTACTTC. This encodes CASSEDRDHEQYF.

The V call is TRBV4-2, the J call TRBJ1-2; tentatively, D is TRBD1 (5 bases). This CDR3 has 15 amino acids. From germline, CDR1 is LGHNA and CDR2 YNFKEQ. V was clipped by 4 bases and J by 2 bases, with 14 bases between them. CDR3 protein: CASSPITAGNYGYTF. The CDR3 DNA follows: TGTGCCAGCAGCCCCATTACGGCAGGGAACTATGGCTACACCTTC.

This clone showed up many times. The chain employs TRBV6-4 and TRBJ2-1; tentative D call: TRBD2 (6 bases). Germline V CDR1 and CDR2: MRHNA, SNTAGT. With 4 bases removed from V and 5 bases from J, the gap between germline ends came to 15 bases. The CDR3 consists of 15 residues. CDR3 sequence reads: CASSAEEGTNNEQFF. DNA for the CDR3: TGTGCCAGCAGTGCCGAGGAGGGCACAAACAATGAGCAGTTCTTC.